This TCR beta chain was found in a study of T cells in Graves' hyperthyroidism and ophthalmopathy. RNA transcripts yielded amplified TCR beta CDR3 regions. During a first-round RT-PCR of the TCR CDR3, the HTBI primer set was used. MiXCR was run by TCRdb on the multiplex PCR reads, yielding one entry per CDR3 protein. Among 550,000 to 800,000 distinct CDR3 sequences, approximately 15% were seen once, and the ten largest hold 15% to 19%. This clonotype was detected a few times. Per germline, CDR1 MNHEY and CDR2 SMNVEV (reference sequence). There are 14 residues in the CDR3. V lost 7 bases, J lost 4 bases, and 9 bases stayed unmatched.

V gene TRBV27 combines with J gene TRBJ2-7, with 8 bases that match TRBD1. Sequenced sample: blood. This sequence originates from a man in his fifties with Graves' hyperthyroidism. The chain's CDR3 is CASTDRGRPYEQYF. CDR3 DNA: TGTGCCAGCACCGACAGGGGACGCCCATACGAGCAGTACTTC.